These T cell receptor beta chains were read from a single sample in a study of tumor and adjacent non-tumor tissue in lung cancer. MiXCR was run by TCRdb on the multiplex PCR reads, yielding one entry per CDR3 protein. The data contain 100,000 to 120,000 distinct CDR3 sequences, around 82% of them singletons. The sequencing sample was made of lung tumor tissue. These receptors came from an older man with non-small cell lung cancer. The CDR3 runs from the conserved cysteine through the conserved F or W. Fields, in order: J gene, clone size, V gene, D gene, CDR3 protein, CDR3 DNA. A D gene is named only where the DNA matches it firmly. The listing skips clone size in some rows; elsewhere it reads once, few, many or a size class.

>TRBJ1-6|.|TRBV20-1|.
CSARGPGPTNSPFHF
TGCAGTGCTAGAGGTCCGGGACCGACCAATTCACCCTTCCACTTT
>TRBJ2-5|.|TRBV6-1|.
CASSEAGETQYF
TGTGCCAGCAGTGAAGCGGGAGAGACCCAGTACTTC
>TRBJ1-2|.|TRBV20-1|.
CSVNWGGVYGYTF
TGCAGTGTTAACTGGGGAGGAGTCTATGGTTACACCTTC
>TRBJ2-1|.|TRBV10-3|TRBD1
CNSRDSSYNEQFF
TGTAACAGCCGGGACAGCTCCTACAATGAGCAGTTCTTC
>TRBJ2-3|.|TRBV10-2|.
CASRDGKTVRFLSTDTHYF
TGCGCCAGCAGGGACGGAAAAACGGTTAGATTCCTTAGCACAGATACGCATTATTTT
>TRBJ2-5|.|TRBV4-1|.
CASSQGLGGLWTQRF
TGCGCCAGCAGCCAGGGACTCGGAGGCTTGTGGACCCAGCGCTTC
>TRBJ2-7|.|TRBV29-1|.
CIVGREYEKYF
TGCATCGTGGGTAGGGAGTACGAGAAGTACTTC
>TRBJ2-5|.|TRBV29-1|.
CRVVDYSRGTQCF
TGCCGGGTTGTCGACTATTCTCGAGGGACCCAGTGCTTC
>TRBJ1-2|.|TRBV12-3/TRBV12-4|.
CASSTDEGYTF
TGTGCCAGCAGTACAGACGAGGGTTACACCTTC
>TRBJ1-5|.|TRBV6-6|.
CASMRGSGNQPQHF
TGTGCCAGCATGCGGGGTTCGGGCAATCAGCCCCAGCATTTT
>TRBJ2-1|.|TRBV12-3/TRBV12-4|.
CACGFWGRSYNEQFF
TGTGCCTGCGGTTTTTGGGGCCGTTCCTACAATGAGCAGTTCTTC
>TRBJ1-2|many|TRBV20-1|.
CSARSQGVNYGYTF
TGCAGTGCTAGATCCCAGGGAGTAAACTATGGCTACACCTTC
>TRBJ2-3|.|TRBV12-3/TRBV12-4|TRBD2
CASRLGGGGPDTQYF
TGTGCCAGCAGATTGGGGGGCGGGGGGCCAGATACCCAGTATTTT
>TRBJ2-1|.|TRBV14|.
CASSPNGGTGQFF
TGTGCCAGCAGCCCAAATGGCGGGACTGGGCAGTTCTTC
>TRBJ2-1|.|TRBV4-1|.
CASSQVGEGVGQFF
TGCGCCAGTAGCCAAGTGGGCGAGGGGGTTGGGCAGTTCTTC
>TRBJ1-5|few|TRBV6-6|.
CASNPGGVRNNQPQHF
TGTGCCAGTAATCCCGGAGGGGTTAGAAACAATCAGCCCCAGCATTTT
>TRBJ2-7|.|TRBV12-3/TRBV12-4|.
CVSNTSTGRPYEQYF
TGTGTCAGTAATACCTCGACAGGAAGACCCTACGAGCAGTACTTC
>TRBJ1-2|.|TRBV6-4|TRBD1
CPSSDTTGTGFLTF
TGTCCCAGCAGTGACACTACCGGGACAGGCTTTTTGACCTTC
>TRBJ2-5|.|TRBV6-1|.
CSSSETGGPREYF
TGTTCCAGCAGTGAAACTGGTGGGCCCCGGGAGTACTTC
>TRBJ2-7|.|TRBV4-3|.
CASSQARNSKGQAVGSYEQYF
TGCGCCAGCAGCCAAGCCCGTAACTCAAAAGGACAAGCGGTAGGCTCCTACGAGCAGTACTTC
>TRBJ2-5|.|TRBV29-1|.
CIVADRFQETQYF
TGTATCGTGGCCGACAGGTTCCAAGAGACCCAATACTTC
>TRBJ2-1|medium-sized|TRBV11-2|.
CASSLTGRPHF
TGTGCCAGCAGCTTAACGGGCCGACCGCACTTC
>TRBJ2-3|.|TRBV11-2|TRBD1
CASSLPGQGPDTQYF
TGTGCCAGCAGCTTACCCGGACAGGGGCCGGATACGCAGTATTTT
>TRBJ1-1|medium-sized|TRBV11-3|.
CASSFRRNTEAFF
TGTGCCAGCAGCTTTAGGAGGAACACTGAAGCTTTCTTT
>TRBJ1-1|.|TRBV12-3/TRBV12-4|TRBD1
CASSGQGGLKTEAFF
TGTGCCAGCAGTGGACAGGGTGGCTTGAAGACTGAAGCTTTCTTT
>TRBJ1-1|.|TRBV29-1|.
CSVELGAAATEAFF
TGCAGCGTTGAACTGGGGGCTGCTGCCACTGAAGCTTTCTTT
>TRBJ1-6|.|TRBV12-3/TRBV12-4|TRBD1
CANTSGTGGYNSLLHF
TGTGCCAACACTTCCGGGACAGGGGGCTATAATTCACTCCTCCACTTT
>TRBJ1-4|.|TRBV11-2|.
CASSRSRTSNERLFF
TGTGCCAGTAGCAGAAGTAGGACAAGTAATGAAAGACTGTTTTTT
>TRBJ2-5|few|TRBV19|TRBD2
CATGLAGTFETQYF
TGTGCCACGGGACTAGCGGGTACTTTTGAGACCCAGTACTTC
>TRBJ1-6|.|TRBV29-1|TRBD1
CSVTGTDNSPLRF
TGCAGCGTGACTGGGACAGACAATTCACCCCTACGCTTT
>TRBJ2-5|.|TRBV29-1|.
CSVESRQVRETLYF
TGCAGCGTTGAATCGCGACAGGTCCGAGAGACCCTGTACTTC
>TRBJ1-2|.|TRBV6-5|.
CASSYLTGHVNYGYTF
TGTGCCAGCAGTTACCTAACGGGACATGTTAACTATGGCTACACCTTC
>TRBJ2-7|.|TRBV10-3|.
CAISDYGQGKNTYEQYF
TGTGCCATCAGTGACTACGGACAAGGGAAAAATACCTACGAGCAGTACTTC
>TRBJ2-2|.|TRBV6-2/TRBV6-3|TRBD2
CASLQSGLSGKLFF
TGTGCCAGCCTTCAATCCGGCCTCAGCGGGAAGCTGTTTTTT
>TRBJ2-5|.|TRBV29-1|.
CNVEVGGETQNF
TGCAACGTTGAGGTAGGGGGAGAGACCCAGAACTTC
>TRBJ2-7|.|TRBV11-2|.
CASSQWIESEHYF
TGTGCCAGCAGCCAATGGATCGAGAGCGAGCATTACTTC